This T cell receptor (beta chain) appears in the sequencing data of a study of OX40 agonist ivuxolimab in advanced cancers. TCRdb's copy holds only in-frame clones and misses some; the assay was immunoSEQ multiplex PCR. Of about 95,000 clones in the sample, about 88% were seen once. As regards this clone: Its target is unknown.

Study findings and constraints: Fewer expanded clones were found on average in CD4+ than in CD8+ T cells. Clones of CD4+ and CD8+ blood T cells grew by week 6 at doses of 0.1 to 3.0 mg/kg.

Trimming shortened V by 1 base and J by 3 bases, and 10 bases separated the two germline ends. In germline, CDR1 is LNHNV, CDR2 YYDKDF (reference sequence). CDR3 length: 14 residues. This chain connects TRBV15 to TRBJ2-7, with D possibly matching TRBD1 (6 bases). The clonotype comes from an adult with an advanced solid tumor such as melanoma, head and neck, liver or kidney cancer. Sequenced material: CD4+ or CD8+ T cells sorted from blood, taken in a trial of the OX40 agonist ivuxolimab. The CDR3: CATSRAGRGYEQYF. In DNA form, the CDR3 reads TGTGCCACCAGCAGAGCGGGCAGGGGCTACGAGCAGTACTTC.